Each of the 21 T cell receptor beta chains below was sequenced from the same sample in a study of shared clonotypes between healthy human individuals. Profiling relied on immunoSEQ multiplex PCR, and the TCRdb table lists in-frame clones only, not all of them. The sample includes 1,500,000 or so clones, 98% of them seen just once. Sequencing used naive CD4+ T cells sorted from blood. The subset was: CD45RA+ positively selected. These receptors originate from a man aged 25 to 40 in good health.

The V gene is TRBV19, the J gene TRBJ1-3, with D possibly matching TRBD1 (6 bases). The germline CDR1 and CDR2 sequences are LNHDA and SQIVND (reference sequence). Trimming shortened V by 6 bases and J by 0 bases, and 21 bases separated the two germline ends. The CDR3 consists of 18 residues. The CDR3 is CASRIGRGQTSSGNTIYF. The CDR3 DNA sequence: TGTGCCAGTAGGATCGGACGGGGGCAAACCAGCTCTGGAAACACCATATATTTT.

The rearrangement links TRBV5-1 to TRBJ2-5; D possibly corresponds to TRBD2 (5 bases). Germline V gene sequence: CDR1 SGHRS, CDR2 YFSETQ. This CDR3 has 14 residues. The CDR3 nucleotides are TGCGCTGTAAAGGAGGTCCCCGCCAAAGAGACCCAGTACTTC. This translates into CAVKEVPAKETQYF.

This chain uses TRBV7-9 with TRBJ1-2; 8 nucleotides align to TRBD1. The ends lost 5 bases at V and 8 bases at J; junction bases unmatched: 16. Germline V gives CDR1 SEHNR, CDR2 FQNEAQ (reference sequence). The CDR3 spans 16 residues. CDR3: CASSARRTGPPGGYTF. CDR3 DNA: TGTGCCAGCAGCGCCCGTCGGACAGGGCCGCCGGGAGGCTACACCTTC. The entire variable domain, with the rest obtained from reference TRBV7-9 and TRBJ1-2, is as follows: DTGVSQNPRHKITKRGQNVTFRCDPISEHNRLYWYRQTLGQGPEFLTYFQNEAQLEKSRLLSDRFSAERPKGSFSTLEIQRTEQGDSAMYLCASSARRTGPPGGYTFGSGTRLTVV.

The chain couples TRBV5-6 to TRBJ2-1; 14 bases are a match to TRBD2. Germline trimming cut 0 bases from V and 7 bases from J; bases unmatched to any gene: 9. This CDR3 region has 18 residues. CDR1 and CDR2 (germline): SGHDT, YYEEEE. Written as DNA, the CDR3 is TGTGCCAGCAGCTTGGCTCCGGGACTAGCGGGAGTGTTGAATGAGCAGTTCTTC. It specifies CASSLAPGLAGVLNEQFF.

The rearrangement links TRBV5-5 to TRBJ1-5; D uncertain. Germline assignment: CDR1 SGHKS and CDR2 YYEKEE (reference sequence). The CDR3 contains 15 residues. The V end lost 1 base, the J end lost 6 bases, and 14 bases lay between the germline ends. CDR3 DNA: TGTGCCAGCAGCTTGTGGGCCGTACCAGGTCAGCCCCAGCATTTT. It specifies CASSLWAVPGQPQHF.

J is TRBJ1-1 and V is TRBV7-9; D is unclear. The CDR3 length is 13 residues. V lost 5 bases and J 2 bases, leaving 9 bases between the germline ends. Germline V CDR1 and CDR2: SEHNR, FQNEAQ (reference sequence). DNA of the CDR3: TGTGCCAGCAGCACCGCAGGAAACACTGAAGCTTTCTTT. Translating gives CASSTAGNTEAFF.

This chain links TRBV5-1 with TRBJ2-7, with D possibly TRBD1 on 7 matching bases. The CDR3 loop spans 14 amino acids. CDR1 is SGHRS, CDR2 YFSETQ, per germline. Between the trimmed V and J ends, which lost 0 bases and 4 bases, there was a span of 11 bases. DNA of the CDR3: TGCGCCAGCAGCTTGGGGGACAGCGGGTACGAGCAGTACTTC. It translates to CASSLGDSGYEQYF.

The chain employs TRBV18 and TRBJ2-1; TRBD1 aligns across 9 bases. V was pared by 4 bases and J by 6 bases, with 10 bases of the junction left unmatched. The CDR3 spans 16 residues. In germline, CDR1 is KGHSH, CDR2 LQKENI. Here the CDR3 DNA reads TGTGCCAGCTCACAGACCCGGACAGGGGCAAGCAATGAGCAGTTCTTC. Its translation: CASSQTRTGASNEQFF.

The CDR3, as DNA: TGTGCCAGCTCACCACCGAGGGGGGGGCTGAGCTCCTACAATGAGCAGTTCTTC. Encoded protein: CASSPPRGGLSSYNEQFF. V is TRBV18 and J is TRBJ2-1; the D gene is possibly TRBD2 (7 bases). In germline, CDR1 is KGHSH, CDR2 LQKENI. Trimming removed 0 bases from V and 0 bases from J, with 15 bases in between. The CDR3 runs to 18 residues.

V and J are TRBV6-5 and TRBJ2-7; TRBD1 matches 9 bases. The CDR3 consists of 15 residues. V lost 4 bases, J lost 4 bases, and 8 bases stayed unmatched. Germline V CDR1 and CDR2: MNHEY, SVGAGI. The CDR3 bases are TGTGCCAGCAGTTCCACTACAGGGGGCAAATACGAGCAGTACTTC. This gives the protein CASSSTTGGKYEQYF.

The chain is built from TRBV5-1 and TRBJ1-4; a weak D match, TRBD1 (6 bases). V was pared by 3 bases and J by 0 bases, with 9 bases between. Germline V gives CDR1 SGHRS, CDR2 YFSETQ. This CDR3 region has 15 residues. CDR3 DNA: TGCGCCAGCAGCTCAGGGGAGTCAACTAATGAAAAACTGTTTTTT. It codes for CASSSGESTNEKLFF.

This chain joins TRBV6-1 and TRBJ2-1; the D is unclear. CDR3 size: 13 residues. Trimming cost V 6 bases and J 3 bases, with 9 bases left between them. The germline CDR1 and CDR2 sequences are MNHNS and SASEGT. The CDR3 DNA reads as TGTGCCAGCAGGGTATTGGGCTACAATGAGCAGTTCTTC. The encoded protein is CASRVLGYNEQFF.

The V call is TRBV11-2, the J call TRBJ2-1; 8 bases fit TRBD2. V dropped 1 base and J dropped 2; count of bases not matched to a gene: 4. CDR1 and CDR2 from the germline V gene are SGHAT and FQNNGV. The CDR3 loop spans 16 amino acids. For the CDR3, the DNA is TGTGCCAGCAGCTTAGTGGGCGGGAGGACCTACAATGAGCAGTTCTTC. Amino acid sequence: CASSLVGGRTYNEQFF.

The chain carries TRBV18 and TRBJ2-2, with a weak D call TRBD1 (5 bases). Between the trimmed V and J ends, which lost 2 bases and 0 bases, there was a span of 10 bases. In germline, CDR1 is KGHSH, CDR2 LQKENI. This CDR3 has 16 residues. The CDR3 DNA reads as TGTGCCAGCTCACCATTTACAGGATCGAACACCGGGGAGCTGTTTTTT. This codes for CASSPFTGSNTGELFF.

Notes on this clone: At one end, the junction sequence differs from germline, possibly due to a read error. This CDR3 is CASGFFRVENTEAFF. CDR3 nucleotide sequence: TGTGCCAGCGGCTTCTTCAGGGTCGAGAACACTGAAGCTTTCTTT. The chain links TRBV7-9 to TRBJ1-1; maybe TRBD1 (5 bases). The germline gives CDR1 SEHNR, CDR2 FQNEAQ (reference sequence). The CDR3 covers 15 residues.

V is TRBV7-9 and J is TRBJ1-5; D gene ambiguous. The CDR3 contains 12 residues. V dropped 1 base and J dropped 8 bases, with 6 bases sitting between them. CDR1 and CDR2 (germline): SEHNR, FQNEAQ (reference sequence). This CDR3 reads CASSLDSKPQHF. In DNA, the CDR3 is TGTGCCAGCAGCTTAGACTCAAAGCCCCAGCATTTT.

V gene TRBV2 combines with J gene TRBJ2-7; D gene ambiguous. Germline V gene sequence: CDR1 SNHLY, CDR2 FYNNEI. The CDR3 runs to 15 residues. V lost 2 bases, J lost 0 bases, and 11 bases lay in between. CDR3 coding DNA: TGTGCCAGCAGTGAACAGCCGGTCAGCTCCTACGAGCAGTACTTC. This codes for CASSEQPVSSYEQYF.

The genes are TRBV28 and TRBJ2-3; 9 bases line up with TRBD2. V dropped 4 bases and J dropped 1; count of bases not matched to a gene: 6. CDR3 size: 16 residues. Germline-derived CDR1 and CDR2 are MDHEN and SYDVKM. This CDR3 is CASSSYSGRGTDTQYF. DNA of the CDR3: TGTGCCAGCAGTTCCTATAGCGGGAGAGGCACAGATACGCAGTATTTT.

Remarks on this clone: Other DNA sequences in this sample translate to the same CDR3. The gene calls are TRBV19 and TRBJ2-1, with D unclear. From germline, CDR1 is LNHDA and CDR2 SQIVND (reference sequence). The CDR3 consists of 11 residues. The germline V and J ends were trimmed by 2 bases and 9 bases, with 5 bases remaining between them. CDR3 DNA: TGTGCCAGTAGTATATTGGGTGAGCAGTTCTTC. It is translated as CASSILGEQFF.

This chain uses TRBV11-2 with TRBJ2-7, with D unresolved. V shed 2 bases and J shed 7 bases, with 15 bases lying between them. This CDR3 comprises 14 residues. From germline, CDR1 is SGHAT and CDR2 FQNNGV. CDR3 protein: CASSLTTHMEEQYF. In DNA form, the CDR3 reads TGTGCCAGCAGCTTAACTACACATATGGAAGAGCAGTACTTC.

The rearrangement joins TRBV28 to TRBJ1-5; 7 bases align to TRBD1. The germline CDR1 and CDR2 sequences are MDHEN and SYDVKM. This CDR3 has 15 residues. V lost 4 bases and J lost 4; bases outside the gene matches: 7. CDR3 coding DNA: TGTGCCAGCAGTTGGGGACAGTCCAATAATCAGCCCCAGCATTTT. It yields the protein CASSWGQSNNQPQHF.